This TCR beta chain was sequenced in a study of blood T cell repertoires in COVID-19. Enrolled during active infection, Seattle patients were then followed longitudinally. In the original analysis: Amplification from reference gene primers served as the basis for estimated nucleated cell counts. The protocol was immunoSEQ multiplex PCR, while the TCRdb copy is restricted to in-frame clones and leaves out a portion. V and J calls and clone size are as listed in that table; D and trimming were resolved from the DNA. The sample has approximately 180,000 clones, approximately 80% seen once. V shed 1 base and J shed 8 bases, with 11 bases lying between them. The CDR3 sequence is 14 residues long. The germline CDR1 and CDR2 sequences are LGHNA and YNFKEQ.

The receptor was derived from a woman aged 80 or older with COVID-19, enrolled during active disease. The V call is TRBV4-2, the J call TRBJ1-4; maybe TRBD1 (5 bases). The source material was peripheral blood. This chain's CDR3 is CASSQGGNWEKLFF. The DNA of the CDR3 is TGTGCCAGCAGCCAAGGGGGCAATTGGGAAAAACTGTTTTTT.